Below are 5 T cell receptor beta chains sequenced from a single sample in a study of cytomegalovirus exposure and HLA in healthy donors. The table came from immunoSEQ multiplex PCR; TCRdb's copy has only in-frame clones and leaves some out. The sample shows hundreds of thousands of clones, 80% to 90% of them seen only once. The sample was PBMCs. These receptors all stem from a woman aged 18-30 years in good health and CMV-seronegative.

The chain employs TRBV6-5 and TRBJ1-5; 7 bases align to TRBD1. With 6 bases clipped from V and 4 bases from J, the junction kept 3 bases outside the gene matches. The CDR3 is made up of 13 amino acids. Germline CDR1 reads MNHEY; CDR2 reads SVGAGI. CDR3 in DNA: TGTGCCAGCAGGGGACAGACTAATCAGCCCCAGCATTTT. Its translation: CASRGQTNQPQHF.

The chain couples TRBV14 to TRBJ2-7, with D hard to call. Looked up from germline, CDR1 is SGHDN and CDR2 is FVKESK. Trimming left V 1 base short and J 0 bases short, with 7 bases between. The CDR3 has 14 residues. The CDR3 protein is CASSQVFYSYEQYF. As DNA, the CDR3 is TGTGCCAGCAGCCAAGTTTTCTACTCCTACGAGCAGTACTTC.

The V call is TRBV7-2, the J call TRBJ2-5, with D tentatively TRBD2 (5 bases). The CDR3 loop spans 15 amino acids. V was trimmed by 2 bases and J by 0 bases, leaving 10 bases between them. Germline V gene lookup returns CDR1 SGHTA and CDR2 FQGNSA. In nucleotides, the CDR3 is TGTGCCAGCAGCTTAAGTAGCGCCCACCAAGAGACCCAGTACTTC. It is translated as CASSLSSAHQETQYF.

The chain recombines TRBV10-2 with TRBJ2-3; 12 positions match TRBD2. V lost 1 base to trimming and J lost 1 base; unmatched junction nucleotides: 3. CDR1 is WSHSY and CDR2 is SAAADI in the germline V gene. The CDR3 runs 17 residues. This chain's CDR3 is CASSEYRLAGGTDTQYF. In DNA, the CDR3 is TGCGCCAGCAGTGAGTACCGACTAGCGGGGGGCACAGATACGCAGTATTTT.

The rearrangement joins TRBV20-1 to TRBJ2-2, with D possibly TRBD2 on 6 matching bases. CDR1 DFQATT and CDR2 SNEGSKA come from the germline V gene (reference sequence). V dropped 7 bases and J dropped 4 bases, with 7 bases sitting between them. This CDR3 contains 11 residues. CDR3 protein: CSVSGTGELFF. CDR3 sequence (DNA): TGCAGTGTTAGCGGCACCGGGGAGCTGTTTTTT.